A single sample is the source of the 14 T cell receptor beta chains below, sequenced in a study of CD8 T cells in ankylosing spondylitis. MiXCR, run by TCRdb on the 5' RACE reads, gives a single entry per CDR3 protein. The repertoire holds about 39,000 distinct CDR3 sequences, with 10% as singletons. The sequencing input was blood, either unsorted or a sorted T cell fraction (not recorded which). The receptors shown here come from a male donor with ankylosing spondylitis or in good health (not recorded which).

Many counts were recorded for this clonotype. The chain employs TRBV27 and TRBJ2-7, with TRBD1 as a possible D gene (6 bases). The germline V gene has CDR1 MNHEY and CDR2 SMNVEV (reference sequence). The CDR3 length is 14 residues. The V gene lost 2 bases and the J gene lost 3 bases, with 11 bases spanning the gap. The CDR3 loop reads CASSLSRGIYEQYF. For the CDR3, the DNA is TGTGCCAGCAGTTTAAGCAGGGGAATCTACGAGCAGTACTTC.

This clonotype was observed at least ten times. The rearrangement joins TRBV7-8 to TRBJ1-1; D not resolved. V lost 1 base, J lost 0 bases, and 9 bases lay in between. The CDR3 totals 15 residues. Germline CDR1 is SGHVS and CDR2 is FQNEAQ. The CDR3 nucleotides read TGTGCCAGCAGCTTAGAGGCGCAAATGAACACTGAAGCTTTCTTT. It encodes CASSLEAQMNTEAFF.

The chain employs TRBV30 and TRBJ2-1, with 9 nucleotides matching TRBD2. This CDR3 spans 16 amino acids. Losses at the gene ends were 1 base for V and 5 bases for J; bases not matched to a gene: 9. Germline loops: CDR1 GTSNPN, CDR2 SVGIG (reference sequence). The CDR3: CAWSAVRLAENNEQFF. CDR3 DNA sequence: TGTGCCTGGAGTGCGGTTAGACTAGCGGAGAACAATGAGCAGTTCTTC. The full variable domain, rest sourced from reference TRBV30 and TRBJ2-1, is SQTIHQWPATLVQPVGSPLSLECTVEGTSNPNLYWYRQAAGRGLQLLFYSVGIGQISSEVPQNLSASRPQDRQFILSSKKLLLSDSGFYLCAWSAVRLAENNEQFFGPGTRLTVL.

This clonotype was observed many times. V gene TRBV9 combines with J gene TRBJ2-2; D is unresolved. This CDR3 is 15 amino acids long. V was cut by 0 bases and J by 4 bases, with 10 bases left in between. Germline V gene data show CDR1 as SGDLS and CDR2 as YYNGEE. CDR3 in amino acids: CASSVADVGTGELFF. The CDR3 DNA sequence: TGTGCCAGCAGCGTAGCCGACGTAGGCACCGGGGAGCTGTTTTTT.

In this sample, this clonotype turned up many times. The chain joins TRBV24-1 to TRBJ2-2; D gene uncertain. Trimming cost V 9 bases and J 7 bases, with 8 bases left between them. CDR3 length: 11 amino acids. CDR1 and CDR2 (germline): KGHDR, SFDVKD. The CDR3 protein is CATGYIGELFF. The CDR3 DNA follows: TGTGCCACCGGGTACATCGGGGAGCTGTTTTTT.

This chain uses TRBV7-9 with TRBJ1-4; 8 nucleotides align to TRBD1. Germline values: CDR1 SEHNR, CDR2 FQNEAQ (reference sequence). V gave up 3 bases and J gave up 4 bases; unmatched junction bases: 7. The CDR3 runs 16 residues. The CDR3 spells CASSLGDRTFNEKLFF. CDR3 nucleotides: TGTGCCAGCAGCTTGGGGGACAGGACATTTAATGAAAAACTGTTTTTT.

This clonotype was found many times. V gene TRBV12-3 or TRBV12-4 combines with J gene TRBJ2-1; TRBD2 matches 11 bases. Unmatched junction bases numbered 8, after V lost 6 bases and J lost 1 base. The CDR3 spans 17 residues. The DNA for the CDR3 is TGTGCCAGCAGCCCAGCCATAGCGGGAGGGTCCTACAATGAGCAGTTCTTC. This codes for CASSPAIAGGSYNEQFF.

The chain links TRBV7-8 to TRBJ1-2, with 10 bases that match TRBD1. The CDR3 has 15 amino acids. CDR1 and CDR2 (germline): SGHVS, FQNEAQ. Trimming took 1 base from V and 14 from J; bases not matched to a gene: 13. The CDR3 DNA follows: TGTGCCAGCAGCTTAGATCTGACAGGGGGCCTTGGCACGACCTTC. Translation gives CASSLDLTGGLGTTF.

This clonotype was counted many times. This chain connects TRBV13 to TRBJ2-7, with 10 positions matching TRBD2. V shed 4 bases and J 2 bases; nucleotides not matched to a gene: 8. The germline V gene has CDR1 PRHDT and CDR2 FYEKMQ (reference sequence). The CDR3 totals 16 residues. The CDR3 spells CASSSTGLAATYEQYF. In DNA, the CDR3 is TGTGCCAGCAGCTCGACCGGACTAGCGGCAACCTACGAGCAGTACTTC.

This clonotype was counted at least ten times. The V and J genes are TRBV18 and TRBJ2-2; no firm D call. V was pared by 3 bases and J by 1 base, with 12 bases between. The germline V gene has CDR1 KGHSH and CDR2 LQKENI. CDR3 length: 16 residues. The CDR3 nucleotides read TGTGCCAGCTCACCGCCCGGCGCGCTGAACACCGGGGAGCTGTTTTTT. Its translation is CASSPPGALNTGELFF. The complete variable domain, with remaining parts taken from reference TRBV18 and TRBJ2-2, reads NAGVMQNPRHLVRRRGQEARLRCSPMKGHSHVYWYRQLPEEGLKFMVYLQKENIIDESGMPKERFSAEFPKEGPSILRIQQVVRGDSAAYFCASSPPGALNTGELFFGEGSRLTVL.

The sample holds many counts of this clonotype. In nucleotides, the CDR3 is TGTGCCAGCAGCTGGGCCGGGGATTTGAACACTGAAGCTTTCTTT. This codes for CASSWAGDLNTEAFF. V gene TRBV5-5 combines with J gene TRBJ1-1, with no clear D. Germline lookup yields CDR1 SGHKS and CDR2 YYEKEE (reference sequence). Deletions cut 3 bases from V and 0 bases from J, with 12 bases between. This CDR3 is 15 amino acids long.

This clonotype occurred many times. This chain uses TRBV7-2 with TRBJ2-1; D remains ambiguous. V lost 7 bases to trimming and J lost 5 bases, with 15 bases between them. From germline, CDR1 is SGHTA and CDR2 FQGNSA. CDR3 length: 14 residues. The CDR3 DNA follows: TGTGCCAGCACACCCTACCTAGGGAACAATGAGCAGTTCTTC. It translates to CASTPYLGNNEQFF.

CDR3 nucleotide sequence: TGTGCCAGCAGCGTAGCGGCGCACCTCCCTTGGAATGAGCAGTTCTTC. It translates to CASSVAAHLPWNEQFF. The genes are TRBV9 and TRBJ2-1, with unresolved D. Trimming took off 0 bases at V and 7 bases at J, with 17 bases between the two ends. The CDR3 sequence is 16 residues long. From germline, CDR1 is SGDLS and CDR2 YYNGEE.

This clonotype was detected many times. V usage is TRBV3-1 and J usage is TRBJ2-2; D possibly corresponds to TRBD2 (6 bases). This CDR3 has 13 residues. The V and J ends lost 2 bases and 7 bases respectively, with 8 bases between them. Germline CDR1 is LGHDT and CDR2 is YNNKEL (reference sequence). This CDR3 reads CASSQRRGGELFF. The CDR3 coding sequence is TGTGCCAGCAGCCAACGGCGGGGCGGGGAGCTGTTTTTT.